Reported below is one T cell receptor beta chain. The CDR3 spans 16 residues. CDR1 SGHDT and CDR2 YYEEEE come from the germline V gene. This sample is part of a study of T cells expressing NK-cell markers. Libraries used 5'RACE template switching adding universal primer site and UMIs. Each CDR3 protein gets one entry in TCRdb, which reprocessed the 5' RACE reads and gives no DNA. This sample's table reports fewer than 400,000 distinct CDR3 sequences. This clonotype originated in a man between 18 and 69 years old in good health. The gene calls are TRBV5-6 and TRBJ2-3; the D call from TCRdb, TRBD1, cannot be confirmed without DNA. Sequencing was carried out using blood T cells: a sorted CD56 or NKG2C T cell subset, CD4+ or CD8+ T cells, or bulk PBMC T cells (not recorded which). CDR3 region: CASSLRRVQGTDTQYF.